The 29 T cell receptor beta chains given below trace back to one sample, sequenced in a study of CD8 T cells in Susac syndrome. RNA in amounts of about 0.5 to 1 ug was reverse transcribed with random hexamers. TCRdb re-called the immunoSEQ multiplex PCR reads through MiXCR, storing one row per CDR3 protein. The sample has some 110,000 distinct CDR3 sequences, about 94% seen once. Sequenced sample: CD4+ T cells from PBMCs. Receptors were obtained from a human donor in good health.

The V call is TRBV20-1, the J call TRBJ1-1; D gene ambiguous. Germline values: CDR1 DFQATT, CDR2 SNEGSKA (reference sequence). Trimming took 1 base from V and 1 from J, leaving 25 bases between them. The CDR3 runs 19 residues. The CDR3: CSARGATGNIGSGNTEAFF. The CDR3 region has the DNA TGCAGTGCTAGAGGGGCCACGGGGAACATCGGATCTGGGAACACTGAAGCTTTCTTT.

The chain joins TRBV18 to TRBJ2-2; weak D call: TRBD1 (6 bases). This CDR3 region has 15 residues. Trimming left V 5 bases short and J 1 base short, with 11 bases between. Germline V lookup: CDR1 KGHSH, CDR2 LQKENI. DNA of the CDR3: TGTGCCAGCTCATCCGGGACACAGAACACCGGGGAGCTGTTTTTT. Protein: CASSSGTQNTGELFF.

The chain couples TRBV14 to TRBJ2-5; D possibly corresponds to TRBD1 (5 bases). From germline, CDR1 is SGHDN and CDR2 FVKESK. The V end was cut by 4 bases, the J end by 2 bases, with 8 bases between. CDR3 length: 13 amino acids. CDR3 protein: CASSPRQQETQYF. CDR3 bases: TGTGCCAGCAGCCCCAGACAGCAAGAGACCCAGTACTTC.

The CDR3 DNA follows: TGTGCCAGCAGTTTTCGGCAGGGTACGGTGACCTCCTACAATGAGCAGTTCTTC. This sequence encodes CASSFRQGTVTSYNEQFF. The rearrangement joins TRBV27 to TRBJ2-1; D is possibly TRBD1 (5 bases). Germline-derived CDR1 and CDR2 are MNHEY and SMNVEV (reference sequence). The V and J ends lost 3 bases and 0 bases respectively, with 18 bases between them. CDR3 length: 18 residues.

This rearrangement joins TRBV5-6 to TRBJ1-1; TRBD1 agrees at 7 bases. The V gene's germline CDR1 is SGHDT and CDR2 YYEEEE. With 0 bases clipped from V and 5 bases from J, the junction kept 7 bases outside the gene matches. CDR3 length equals 15 residues. The CDR3 reads CASSLGEGAGTEAFF. For the CDR3, the DNA is TGTGCCAGCAGCTTGGGAGAGGGGGCAGGGACTGAAGCTTTCTTT.

The chain joins TRBV2 to TRBJ1-3; D is undetermined. This CDR3 spans 15 amino acids. Trimming took 6 bases from V and 0 from J, leaving 12 bases between them. CDR1 and CDR2 (germline): SNHLY, FYNNEI. The CDR3 region is CASREERISGNTIYF. In DNA, the CDR3 is TGTGCCAGCAGGGAGGAGCGGATCTCTGGAAACACCATATATTTT.

This chain connects TRBV7-9 to TRBJ1-1; tentatively, D is TRBD1 (6 bases). Germline V gene lookup returns CDR1 SEHNR and CDR2 FQNEAQ (reference sequence). The CDR3 runs to 13 residues. Trimming removed 0 bases at V and 6 bases at J, with 8 bases between. CDR3 sequence reads: CASSLAAGAEAFF. Here the CDR3 DNA reads TGTGCCAGCAGCTTAGCGGCAGGGGCTGAAGCTTTCTTT.

The chain combines TRBV10-2 with TRBJ2-7; D ambiguous. CDR1 is WSHSY, CDR2 SAAADI, per germline. The V gene lost 0 bases and the J gene lost 6 bases, with 9 bases spanning the gap. This CDR3 has 13 residues. CDR3 in DNA: TGCGCCAGCAGTGAGTCGATACCTTTCGAGCAGTACTTC. Amino acids: CASSESIPFEQYF.

J is TRBJ2-7 and V is TRBV20-1; tentatively, D is TRBD2 (6 bases). The CDR3 has 16 amino acids. Trimming left V 4 bases short and J 1 base short, with 20 bases between. The germline gives CDR1 DFQATT, CDR2 SNEGSKA (reference sequence). CDR3 in amino acids: CSATLIPGRSSYEQYF. CDR3 nucleotide sequence: TGCAGTGCTACACTCATTCCCGGGAGATCGTCCTACGAGCAGTACTTC.

This chain joins TRBV6-2 or TRBV6-3 and TRBJ1-5, with 7 positions matching TRBD1. The CDR3 contains 16 residues. CDR1 MNHEY and CDR2 SVGEGT come from the germline V gene. V lost 6 bases to trimming and J lost 0 bases; unmatched junction nucleotides: 8. The CDR3 region is CASSSTGSSSNQPQHF. The CDR3 DNA follows: TGTGCCAGCAGCTCGACAGGGTCGAGTAGCAATCAGCCCCAGCATTTT.

This rearrangement joins TRBV5-4 to TRBJ1-2; TRBD1 matches 8 bases. Germline-derived CDR1 and CDR2 are SGHNT and YYREEE (reference sequence). The CDR3 is 13 amino acids. J was trimmed by 8 bases and V by 1 base; bases with no gene match: 4. CDR3 nucleotide sequence: TGTGCCAGCAGCTTGACAGGGGGACTAGGCTACACCTTC. It is translated as CASSLTGGLGYTF.

This chain connects TRBV5-1 to TRBJ2-5; D is perhaps TRBD1 (6 bases). Trimming removed 4 bases at V and 4 bases at J, with 14 bases between. The CDR3 runs 14 residues. The germline V gene encodes CDR1 SGHRS and CDR2 YFSETQ. The CDR3 sequence is CASSRGHTRETQYF. CDR3 nucleotides: TGCGCCAGCAGCCGGGGACACACGCGAGAGACCCAGTACTTC.

V is TRBV12-3 or TRBV12-4 and J is TRBJ2-1, with 14 bases matching TRBD2. V lost 5 bases and J lost 9; bases outside the gene matches: 9. This CDR3 comprises 16 residues. The DNA for the CDR3 is TGTGCCAGCAGTGATCCCGGGACTAGCGGGAGTATTGAGCAGTTCTTC. This encodes CASSDPGTSGSIEQFF.

The gene calls are TRBV9 and TRBJ2-7; no definite D call. The CDR3 runs 14 residues. Germline loops: CDR1 SGDLS, CDR2 YYNGEE. The V gene lost 0 bases and the J gene lost 0 bases, with 7 bases spanning the gap. CDR3 bases: TGTGCCAGCAGCGTAGCGACCAGCTCCTACGAGCAGTACTTC. It specifies CASSVATSSYEQYF. The whole variable domain, remainder taken from reference TRBV9 and TRBJ2-7, is DSGVTQTPKHLITATGQRVTLRCSPRSGDLSVYWYQQSLDQGLQFLIQYYNGEERAKGNILERFSAQQFPDLHSELNLSSLELGDSALYFCASSVATSSYEQYFGPGTRLTVT.

CDR3 loop: CASSRPSAPNEQFF. CDR3 bases: TGCGCCAGCAGTCGCCCCTCAGCACCCAATGAGCAGTTCTTC. This rearrangement joins TRBV5-1 to TRBJ2-1; D is unresolved. Trimming pared 5 bases from V and 6 bases from J, leaving 15 bases between. CDR3 length: 14 residues. The germline V gene encodes CDR1 SGHRS and CDR2 YFSETQ.

The chain carries TRBV18 and TRBJ2-5, with no clear D. Germline V gene data show CDR1 as KGHSH and CDR2 as LQKENI. This CDR3 region has 14 residues. The V end lost 1 base, the J end lost 1 base, and 7 bases lay between the germline ends. CDR3 sequence reads: CASSPLRLQETQYF. The CDR3 bases are TGTGCCAGCTCACCACTCCGGCTCCAAGAGACCCAGTACTTC. The full variable domain, rest sourced from reference TRBV18 and TRBJ2-5, is NAGVMQNPRHLVRRRGQEARLRCSPMKGHSHVYWYRQLPEEGLKFMVYLQKENIIDESGMPKERFSAEFPKEGPSILRIQQVVRGDSAAYFCASSPLRLQETQYFGPGTRLLVL.

The chain uses TRBV13 and TRBJ2-3; 8 bases are a match to TRBD2. V shed 4 bases, J shed 3 bases, and the junction held 12 bases outside the gene matches. The germline gives CDR1 PRHDT, CDR2 FYEKMQ (reference sequence). This CDR3 region has 17 residues. This chain's CDR3 is CASSSYPPGGPTDTQYF. CDR3 DNA sequence: TGTGCCAGCAGCTCCTACCCCCCGGGAGGGCCGACAGATACGCAGTATTTT.

V usage is TRBV28 and J usage is TRBJ2-3; TRBD1 agrees at 8 bases. CDR3 length: 15 amino acids. Germline CDR1 is MDHEN and CDR2 is SYDVKM. Trimming took 7 bases from V and 3 from J; bases not matched to a gene: 9. CDR3 sequence reads: CASTAIGQGTDTQYF. The CDR3, as DNA: TGTGCCAGCACCGCGATCGGACAGGGAACAGATACGCAGTATTTT.

The chain recombines TRBV10-2 with TRBJ1-1; weak D call: TRBD1 (6 bases). The V end lost 3 bases, the J end lost 10 bases, and 15 bases lay between the germline ends. The CDR3 consists of 13 residues. Germline CDR1 reads WSHSY; CDR2 reads SAAADI. The chain's CDR3 is CASSETQGLGAFF. CDR3 bases: TGCGCCAGCAGTGAAACCCAGGGGTTAGGAGCTTTCTTT.

DNA of the CDR3: TGTGCCAGCAGCCAGCCCACCTCTACAGCGGGAGCCCCACCTACGCAGTATTTT. Translated: CASSQPTSTAGAPPTQYF. This rearrangement joins TRBV4-2 to TRBJ2-3; 8 bases match TRBD2. Trimming removed 3 bases from V and 8 bases from J; junction bases left unmatched: 19. Germline CDR1 and CDR2: LGHNA and YNFKEQ. This CDR3 spans 18 amino acids.

The genes are TRBV5-6 and TRBJ2-1; TRBD1 aligns across 10 bases. CDR3 length: 14 amino acids. CDR1 and CDR2 (germline): SGHDT, YYEEEE. V lost 4 bases, J lost 7 bases, and 5 bases stayed unmatched. The chain's CDR3 is CASSPDRGLNEQFF. In nucleotides, the CDR3 is TGTGCCAGCAGCCCGGACAGGGGGTTAAATGAGCAGTTCTTC.

The J gene is TRBJ1-5, the V gene TRBV6-1; D may be TRBD1 (5 bases). CDR1 and CDR2 from the germline V gene are MNHNS and SASEGT. There are 13 residues in the CDR3. With 6 bases removed from V and 5 bases from J, the gap between germline ends came to 11 bases. The CDR3 is CASRRDGDQPQHF. The CDR3 DNA follows: TGTGCCAGCAGGAGGGACGGGGATCAGCCCCAGCATTTT.

This CDR3 is CAISESGAEETQYF. CDR3 coding DNA: TGTGCCATCAGTGAGTCGGGGGCAGAAGAGACCCAGTACTTC. This chain connects TRBV10-3 to TRBJ2-5; D may be TRBD1 (6 bases). Germline CDR1 and CDR2: ENHRY and SYGVKD. The CDR3 covers 14 residues. The V and J ends lost 0 bases and 3 bases respectively, with 8 bases between them.

This rearrangement joins TRBV6-6 to TRBJ2-5, with D possibly TRBD1 on 6 matching bases. Germline assignment: CDR1 MNHNY and CDR2 SVGAGI (reference sequence). The CDR3 extends over 14 amino acids. The V and J ends lost 2 bases and 1 base respectively, with 8 bases between them. DNA for the CDR3: TGTGCCAGCAGTTACGGCAGGGGCCAAGAGACCCAGTACTTC. Translated, it gives CASSYGRGQETQYF.

The chain has TRBV30 and TRBJ2-7; 11 bases agree with TRBD2. Germline CDR1 GTSNPN, CDR2 SVGIG (reference sequence). The CDR3 spans 16 residues. J gave up 3 bases and V 3 bases, and 10 bases lay outside the gene matches. CDR3 DNA sequence: TGTGCCTGGAGGACCCCAGGGACTAGCGGTAACTACGAGCAGTACTTC. Translating gives CAWRTPGTSGNYEQYF.

V usage is TRBV4-3 and J usage is TRBJ2-1, with 11 bases aligning to TRBD2. V dropped 0 bases and J dropped 5; count of bases not matched to a gene: 6. CDR3 length: 17 amino acids. In germline, CDR1 is LGHNA, CDR2 YSLEER. CDR3 bases: TGCGCCAGCAGCCAAGATGGCGGGACTAGCGGTAACAATGAGCAGTTCTTC. This translates into CASSQDGGTSGNNEQFF.

The rearrangement joins TRBV5-1 to TRBJ2-7; TRBD1 matches 8 bases. V lost 6 bases to trimming and J lost 4 bases; unmatched junction nucleotides: 9. The germline gives CDR1 SGHRS, CDR2 YFSETQ. This CDR3 region has 14 residues. CDR3 DNA sequence: TGCGCCAGCACCGCGGGGACAGGCTTGTACGAGCAGTACTTC. Protein product: CASTAGTGLYEQYF.

The V and J genes are TRBV7-2 and TRBJ1-2; the match to TRBD1 covers 9 bases. Per the germline V gene, CDR1 is SGHTA and CDR2 is FQGNSA. V lost 5 bases and J lost 5; bases outside the gene matches: 6. The CDR3 has 14 amino acids. This chain's CDR3 is CASSPGQGEYGYTF. Here the CDR3 DNA reads TGTGCCAGCAGCCCGGGACAGGGAGAGTATGGCTACACCTTC.

The rearrangement links TRBV20-1 to TRBJ2-3; no firm D call. In germline, CDR1 is DFQATT, CDR2 SNEGSKA (reference sequence). Trimming shortened V by 6 bases and J by 5 bases, and 12 bases separated the two germline ends. The length of the CDR3 is 12 residues. The CDR3 reads CSAPIPRDTQYF. CDR3 bases: TGCAGTGCCCCTATACCGAGAGATACGCAGTATTTT.